Presented here are 27 T cell receptor beta chains from one specimen sequenced in a study of spatial heterogeneity in lung cancer. TCRdb called the 5' RACE reads again in MiXCR, with one record for every CDR3 protein. The repertoire holds some 120,000 distinct CDR3 sequences, approximately 12% seen once, with 16% in the top ten. As for time point: blood at routine non-recurrence follow-up after resection. Whole RNA from tumor, nontumor lung or frozen PBMC was sequenced unsorted. This specimen was PBMCs, taken at follow-up. The receptor source for this set is a male donor with early-stage non-small cell lung cancer.

This clonotype was detected a few times. The V call is TRBV28, the J call TRBJ1-1; D gene unclear. The CDR3 consists of 12 residues. The V end was cut by 2 bases, the J end by 8 bases, with 9 bases between. Germline V CDR1 and CDR2: MDHEN, SYDVKM. The CDR3 sequence is CASSLEGQEAFF. CDR3 bases: TGTGCCAGCAGTTTAGAAGGGCAGGAAGCTTTCTTT. The full variable domain, rest sourced from reference TRBV28 and TRBJ1-1, is DVKVTQSSRYLVKRTGEKVFLECVQDMDHENMFWYRQDPGLGLRLIYFSYDVKMKEKGDIPEGYSVSREKKERFSLILESASTNQTSMYLCASSLEGQEAFFGQGTRLTVV.

The table lists this clonotype with many counts. CDR3 bases: TGTGCCAGCAGCCTAGCGGGGGGGCTGAATGAGCAGTTCTTC. It yields the protein CASSLAGGLNEQFF. The chain carries TRBV7-3 and TRBJ2-1; 12 bases match TRBD2. Per germline, CDR1 SGHTA and CDR2 FQGTGA. CDR3 length equals 14 residues. Germline trimming cut 5 bases from V and 7 bases from J; bases unmatched to any gene: 3.

This clonotype was picked up many times. This rearrangement joins TRBV4-2 to TRBJ2-3; D perhaps matches TRBD2 (5 bases). V dropped 8 bases and J dropped 6 bases, with 18 bases sitting between them. Germline CDR1 reads LGHNA; CDR2 reads YNFKEQ. This CDR3 is 14 amino acids long. In DNA form, the CDR3 reads TGTGCCAGCGCGAAGGACTCCTGGTCTGATACGCAGTATTTT. Its protein product is CASAKDSWSDTQYF.

This clonotype was picked up many times. The chain has TRBV5-1 and TRBJ2-3; no clear D. From germline, CDR1 is SGHRS and CDR2 YFSETQ. The CDR3 consists of 14 residues. Between the trimmed V and J ends, which lost 0 bases and 2 bases, there was a span of 7 bases. DNA for the CDR3: TGCGCCAGCAGCTTGGGAGGTGTCACAGATACGCAGTATTTT. It is translated as CASSLGGVTDTQYF.

The chain is built from TRBV28 and TRBJ2-5; TRBD2 aligns across 12 bases. The junction had 5 bases not matched to a gene; V was cut back by 8 bases and J by 4 bases. The CDR3 is 14 amino acids. Germline-derived CDR1 and CDR2 are MDHEN and SYDVKM. The CDR3 loop is CASLAGGAAETQYF. For the CDR3, the DNA is TGTGCCAGCCTAGCGGGGGGGGCGGCAGAGACCCAGTACTTC.

This clonotype was found a few times. V gene TRBV6-2 or TRBV6-3 combines with J gene TRBJ2-7; 7 bases map to TRBD1. After removal of 4 bases from V and 2 bases from J, the junction contained 14 bases not matched to a gene. CDR3 size: 17 residues. The germline gives CDR1 MNHEY, CDR2 SVGEGT. The CDR3 sequence: CASSSERTGGLPYEQYF. The CDR3 coding sequence is TGTGCCAGCAGTTCAGAAAGGACAGGCGGGCTTCCCTACGAGCAGTACTTC.

This chain uses TRBV29-1 with TRBJ2-7, with a tentative D call TRBD1 (5 bases). Germline CDR1 is SQVTM and CDR2 is ANQGSEA. The CDR3 has 13 residues. Deletions cut 0 bases from V and 3 bases from J, with 9 bases between. The CDR3 DNA sequence: TGCAGCGTTGAAGATCGAGACAGCTACGAGCAGTACTTC. This codes for CSVEDRDSYEQYF.

The J gene is TRBJ1-5, the V gene TRBV10-3; tentatively, D is TRBD1 (5 bases). CDR1 and CDR2 from the germline V gene are ENHRY and SYGVKD. Trimming cost V 10 bases and J 5 bases, with 15 bases left between them. The CDR3 totals 13 residues. The CDR3 here is CATEDGDYQPQHF. The CDR3 coding sequence is TGTGCCACCGAGGACGGGGACTATCAGCCCCAGCATTTT.

The chain employs TRBV18 and TRBJ1-2, with D perhaps matching TRBD1 (5 bases). Germline-derived CDR1 and CDR2 are KGHSH and LQKENI. The V end was cut by 2 bases, the J end by 4 bases, with 8 bases between. This CDR3 is built from 13 residues. The CDR3: CASSPDSSYGYTF. The CDR3 nucleotides read TGTGCCAGCTCACCAGACAGCAGCTATGGCTACACCTTC.

This clonotype has just a few counts. The chain has TRBV12-3 or TRBV12-4 and TRBJ2-6; D is undetermined. Trimming pared 8 bases from V and 0 bases from J, leaving 2 bases between. The CDR3 totals 12 residues. The CDR3 sequence is CASHSGANVLTF. CDR3 DNA: TGTGCCAGCCACTCTGGGGCCAACGTCCTGACTTTC.

The chain is built from TRBV21-1 and TRBJ1-6. TRBV21-1 is annotated as a pseudogene. There are 16 residues in the CDR3. CDR3 nucleotide sequence: TGTGCCAGCAGCAAACGGCCACCGGATCCTAATTCACCCCTCCACTTT. It specifies CASSKRPPDPNSPLHF.

This clonotype appeared many times. The chain links TRBV7-2 to TRBJ1-1, with D maybe TRBD1 (5 bases). Trimming stripped 3 bases from V and 4 bases from J, with 12 bases between. CDR1 and CDR2 from the germline V gene are SGHTA and FQGNSA. The CDR3 runs to 14 residues. CDR3 DNA: TGTGCCAGCAGCTTGGACATTCAGTCCACTGAAGCTTTCTTT. It specifies CASSLDIQSTEAFF.

This clonotype turned up a few times. The CDR3: CASSSPGHTYEQYF. In nucleotides, the CDR3 is TGTGCCAGCAGCAGCCCGGGACATACATACGAGCAGTACTTC. This chain connects TRBV5-6 to TRBJ2-7, with a weak D call TRBD1 (6 bases). This CDR3 is 14 amino acids long. The V gene lost 4 bases and the J gene lost 4 bases, with 15 bases spanning the gap. Germline V gene sequence: CDR1 SGHDT, CDR2 YYEEEE.

This clonotype was seen a handful of times. V usage is TRBV7-2 and J usage is TRBJ2-1; 9 bases agree with TRBD1. The germline V gene has CDR1 SGHTA and CDR2 FQGNSA. V was pared by 5 bases and J by 7 bases, with 6 bases of the junction left unmatched. The CDR3 contains 14 residues. CDR3 bases: TGTGCCAGCAGCCTGACAGGGGGAAAGAATGAGCAGTTCTTC. Encoded protein: CASSLTGGKNEQFF.

This clonotype was observed a handful of times. J is TRBJ1-2 and V is TRBV4-3; TRBD1 matches 7 bases. Per germline, CDR1 LGHNA and CDR2 YSLEER. The V and J ends lost 1 base and 8 bases, in that order; junction bases with no gene match: 10. The CDR3 sequence is 15 residues long. In DNA form, the CDR3 reads TGCGCCAGCAGCCAAGGAACGACAGGGTTAGGCGGCTACACCTTC. Translation: CASSQGTTGLGGYTF.

In this sample, this clonotype turned up many times. This chain uses TRBV4-3 with TRBJ1-6; D gene unclear. Trimming stripped 0 bases from V and 13 bases from J, with 10 bases between. The V gene's germline CDR1 is LGHNA and CDR2 YSLEER. The CDR3 has 13 amino acids. The CDR3 sequence is CASSQDRGSPLHF. DNA of the CDR3: TGCGCCAGCAGCCAAGATCGTGGTTCGCCCCTCCACTTT.

The rearrangement links TRBV6-5 to TRBJ2-1; 7 bases align to TRBD2. This CDR3 region has 14 residues. V lost 6 bases and J lost 3; bases outside the gene matches: 5. Germline CDR1 and CDR2: MNHEY and SVGAGI. The CDR3 DNA is TGTGCCAGCAGCCTAGCGGTTCGCTACAATGAGCAGTTCTTC. The encoded protein is CASSLAVRYNEQFF.

V gene TRBV9 combines with J gene TRBJ1-2; maybe TRBD1 (6 bases). V lost 3 bases and J lost 5, with 20 bases in between. The germline V gene encodes CDR1 SGDLS and CDR2 YYNGEE. This CDR3 is built from 16 residues. The CDR3 DNA reads TGTGCCAGCAGCGGCCGGGACAAGGGCCCCCTGTATGGCTACACCTTC. Protein product: CASSGRDKGPLYGYTF.

The V gene is TRBV9, the J gene TRBJ2-7; unclear D gene. CDR1 and CDR2 (germline): SGDLS, YYNGEE. With 2 bases removed from V and 3 bases from J, the gap between germline ends came to 12 bases. The CDR3 totals 14 residues. CDR3 nucleotide sequence: TGTGCCAGCAGCGTCGGCAGGTTTAGCTACGAGCAGTACTTC. Translated: CASSVGRFSYEQYF.

In this sample, this clonotype turned up many times. The CDR3 loop reads CASSLDLWTLINQPQHF. The DNA for the CDR3 is TGCGCCAGCAGCTTGGATTTGTGGACTCTTATTAATCAGCCCCAGCATTTT. This chain uses TRBV5-1 with TRBJ1-5; D gene ambiguous. The germline V gene has CDR1 SGHRS and CDR2 YFSETQ. The CDR3 covers 17 residues. The V and J ends lost 0 bases and 4 bases respectively, with 17 bases between them.

This clonotype was picked up many times. The chain carries TRBV5-1 and TRBJ2-7; the match to TRBD1 covers 7 bases. Losses at the gene ends were 4 bases for V and 3 bases for J; bases not matched to a gene: 7. CDR1 SGHRS and CDR2 YFSETQ come from the germline V gene. The CDR3 extends over 14 amino acids. CDR3 sequence: CASSMPGQIYEQYF. CDR3 in DNA: TGCGCCAGCAGCATGCCGGGACAGATCTACGAGCAGTACTTC.

At least ten counts were recorded for this clonotype. The genes are TRBV29-1 and TRBJ2-6; TRBD1 aligns across 7 bases. The CDR3 consists of 15 residues. The J segment lost 0 bases and the V segment lost 5 bases, leaving 4 bases of the junction unmatched. Germline values: CDR1 SQVTM, CDR2 ANQGSEA. In DNA form, the CDR3 reads TGCAGCGTTCGGACAGGCTCCTCTGGGGCCAACGTCCTGACTTTC. It translates to CSVRTGSSGANVLTF.

This sequence joins TRBV4-1 and TRBJ2-7, with TRBD1 matching 10 bases. Germline trimming cut 4 bases from V and 0 bases from J; bases unmatched to any gene: 3. Germline CDR1 is MGHRA and CDR2 is YSYEKL. The CDR3 runs to 15 residues. The CDR3 spells CASSRDRGPSYEQYF. CDR3 in DNA: TGCGCCAGCAGCCGGGACAGGGGCCCCTCCTACGAGCAGTACTTC.

The table lists this clonotype with many counts. The J gene is TRBJ2-7, the V gene TRBV20-1; 10 positions agree with TRBD2. The V gene's germline CDR1 is DFQATT and CDR2 SNEGSKA (reference sequence). CDR3 length: 12 residues. The junction had 2 bases not matched to a gene; V was cut back by 6 bases and J by 3 bases. As DNA, the CDR3 is TGCAGTGCCCCTAGCGGGGGCTACGAGCAGTACTTC. Amino acids: CSAPSGGYEQYF.

By its share, this clonotype is medium-sized. The gene calls are TRBV29-1 and TRBJ1-5, with D perhaps matching TRBD1 (5 bases). The CDR3 runs 12 residues. The germline gives CDR1 SQVTM, CDR2 ANQGSEA. The V end lost 4 bases, the J end lost 3 bases, and 7 bases lay between the germline ends. The CDR3 DNA sequence: TGCAGCGTTGGACAGCACAATCAGCCCCAGCATTTT. Translation gives CSVGQHNQPQHF.

This clonotype occurred many times. V usage is TRBV4-3 and J usage is TRBJ2-5; 9 nucleotides agree with TRBD2. There are 16 residues in the CDR3. Germline lookup yields CDR1 LGHNA and CDR2 YSLEER. The J segment lost 7 bases and the V segment lost 3 bases, leaving 12 bases of the junction unmatched. The DNA of the CDR3 is TGCGCCAGCAGCCAGGACGCCGCGACTAGCGGAGGGACCCAGTACTTC. Translating it yields CASSQDAATSGGTQYF.

This clonotype came up a few times. This chain joins TRBV7-2 and TRBJ1-1; no clear D gene. The CDR3 consists of 14 residues. CDR1 and CDR2 from the germline V gene are SGHTA and FQGNSA. V was cut by 4 bases and J by 2 bases, with 11 bases left in between. The CDR3 DNA reads as TGTGCCAGCAGCTCAGGACGGGCTAACACTGAAGCTTTCTTT. It is translated as CASSSGRANTEAFF.